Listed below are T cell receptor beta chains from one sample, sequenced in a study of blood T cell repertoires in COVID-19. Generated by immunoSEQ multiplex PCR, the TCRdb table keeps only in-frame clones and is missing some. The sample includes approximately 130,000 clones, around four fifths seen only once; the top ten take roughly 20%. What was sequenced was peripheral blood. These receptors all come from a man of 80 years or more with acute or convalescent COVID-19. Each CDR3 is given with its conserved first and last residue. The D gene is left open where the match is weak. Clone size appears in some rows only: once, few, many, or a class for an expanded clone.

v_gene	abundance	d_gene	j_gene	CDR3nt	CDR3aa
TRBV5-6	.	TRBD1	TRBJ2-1	TGTGCCAGCAGCTCACCGGGACAGGCGTACAATGAGCAGTTCTTC	CASSSPGQAYNEQFF
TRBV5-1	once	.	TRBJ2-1	TGCGCCAGCAGCTTGGGACAGGTCTTTAATGAGCAGTTCTTC	CASSLGQVFNEQFF
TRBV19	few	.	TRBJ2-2	TGTGCCAGTACCTCCCCCTGGCGGGGGCCCAACACCGGGGAGCTGTTTTTT	CASTSPWRGPNTGELFF
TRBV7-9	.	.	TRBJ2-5	TGTGCCAGCCTCGGACATCAAGAGACCCAGTACTTC	CASLGHQETQYF
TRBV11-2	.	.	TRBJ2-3	TGTGCCAGCAGCTTAGACTTGGATACGCAGTATTTT	CASSLDLDTQYF
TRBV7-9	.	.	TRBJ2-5	TGTGCCAGCAGCTTACAGGGATCCGGTTGGGAGACCCAGTACTTC	CASSLQGSGWETQYF
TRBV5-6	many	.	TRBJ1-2	TGTGCCAGCAGCTGGGTCCGACAGCACTATGGCTACACCTTC	CASSWVRQHYGYTF
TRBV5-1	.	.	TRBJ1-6	TGCGCCAGCAGCTTGGGGCCTCTAAAGGAGTCACCCCTCCACTTT	CASSLGPLKESPLHF
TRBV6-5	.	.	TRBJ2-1	TGTGCCAGCAGGGACAGCAACAATGAGCAGTTCTTC	CASRDSNNEQFF
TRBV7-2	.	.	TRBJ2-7	TGTGCCAGCAGCTTAGAAAGCCTAGCGTCCTACGAGCAGTACTTC	CASSLESLASYEQYF
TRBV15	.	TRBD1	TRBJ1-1	TGTGCCACCAGCCAGGACAGGGTACCGGGAAACACTGAAGCTTTCTTT	CATSQDRVPGNTEAFF
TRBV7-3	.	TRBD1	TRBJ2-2	TGTGCCAGCAGCCTGTTCGGGACAGTCCCGGGGGAGCTGTTTTTT	CASSLFGTVPGELFF
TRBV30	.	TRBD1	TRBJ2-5	TGTGCCTGGAGTGTAAAAGCAGGGGGAGAGACCCAGTACTTC	CAWSVKAGGETQYF
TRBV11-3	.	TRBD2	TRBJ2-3	TGTGCCAGCAGCAGTAGCGGGGGGGCCGCAGATACGCAGTATTTT	CASSSSGGAADTQYF
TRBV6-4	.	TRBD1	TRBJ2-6	TGTGCCAGCAGAGCTATGACAGGGGCTTTTTTATGGGGTGGGGCCAACGTCCTGACTTTC	CASRAMTGAFLWGGANVLTF
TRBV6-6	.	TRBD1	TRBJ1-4	TGTGCCAGCAGTCCCCTGGGACAGGCCGAAGATTGGACTAATGAAAAACTGTTTTTT	CASSPLGQAEDWTNEKLFF
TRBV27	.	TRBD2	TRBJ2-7	TGTGCCAGCAGTTCTCCTACCCGGGGGGGCTACGAGCAGTACTTC	CASSSPTRGGYEQYF
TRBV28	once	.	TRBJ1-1	TGTGCCAGCCGGGACAATCTGAACACTGAAGCTTTCTTT	CASRDNLNTEAFF
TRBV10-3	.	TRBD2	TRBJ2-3	TGTGCCATCAGTGAGTCGAGTCTGCTAGCGGGGGGACCCACAGATACGCAGTATTTT	CAISESSLLAGGPTDTQYF
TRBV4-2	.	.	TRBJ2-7	TGTGCCAGCAGCCATGCCTCAGGGTCCGGCTACGAGCAGTACTTC	CASSHASGSGYEQYF
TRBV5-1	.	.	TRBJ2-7	TGCGCCAGCACCCTTGGCGGCTCCTACGAGCAGTACTTC	CASTLGGSYEQYF
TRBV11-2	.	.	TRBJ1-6	TGTGCCAGCAGCTTACTCCTCGGGGTTACTAATTCACCCCTCCACTTT	CASSLLLGVTNSPLHF
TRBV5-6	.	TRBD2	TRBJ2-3	TGTGCCAGCAGCTTGGTTCTAGCGGGGGGAGATACGCAGTATTTT	CASSLVLAGGDTQYF
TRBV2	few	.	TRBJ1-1	TGTGCCAGCAGGAAAGACACCCTTGGGGCTTTCTTT	CASRKDTLGAFF